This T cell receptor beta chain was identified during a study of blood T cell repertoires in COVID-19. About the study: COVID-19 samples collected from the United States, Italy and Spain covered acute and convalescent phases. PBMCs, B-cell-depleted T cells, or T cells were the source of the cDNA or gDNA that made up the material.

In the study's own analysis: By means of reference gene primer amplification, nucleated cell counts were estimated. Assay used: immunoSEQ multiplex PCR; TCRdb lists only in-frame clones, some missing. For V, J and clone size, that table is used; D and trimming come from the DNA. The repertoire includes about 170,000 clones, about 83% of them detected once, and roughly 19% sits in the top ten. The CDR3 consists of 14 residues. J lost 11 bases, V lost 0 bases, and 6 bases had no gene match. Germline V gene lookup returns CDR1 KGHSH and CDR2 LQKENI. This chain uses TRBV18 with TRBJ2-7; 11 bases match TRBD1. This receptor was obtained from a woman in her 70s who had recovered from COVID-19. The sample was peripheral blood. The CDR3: CASSPPWDRGRKYF. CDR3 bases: TGTGCCAGCTCACCACCGTGGGACAGGGGGAGGAAGTACTTC.